This T cell receptor beta chain was identified during a study of T cells in Graves' hyperthyroidism and ophthalmopathy. Amplified regions were TCR beta CDR3 sequences from RNA transcripts. A first-round RT-PCR of the TCR CDR3 used the HTBI primer set. TCRdb processed the multiplex PCR reads anew with MiXCR; each CDR3 protein has one entry. The sample has about 420,000 distinct CDR3 sequences, more than 15% seen once. This clonotype was counted between two and nine times. Its specificity is unknown. The CDR3 is 18 residues long. From germline, CDR1 is DFQATT and CDR2 SNEGSKA (reference sequence). Trimming took off 0 bases at V and 0 bases at J, with 18 bases between the two ends. Findings and limits, study-wide: Among thyroid clonotypes expanded above 0.001, most also appeared in blood.

This chain connects TRBV20-1 to TRBJ2-1, with D perhaps assigned TRBD1 or TRBD2 (6 bases each). The receptor comes from a woman between 18 and 29 years old with Graves' hyperthyroidism. Sequencing was performed on blood. CDR3 sequence: CSARDPGRGPSSYNEQFF. Written as DNA, the CDR3 is TGCAGTGCTAGAGATCCCGGACGGGGGCCTAGCTCCTACAATGAGCAGTTCTTC.